Here is one T cell receptor (beta chain) with its context. The target antigen is unknown. The data were taken from a study of T cells expressing NK-cell markers. The CDR3 runs to 15 residues. CDR1 is SGDLS, CDR2 YYNGEE, per germline. From its re-call of the 5' RACE reads, TCRdb lists each CDR3 protein once, without DNA. The sample has about 6,000 distinct CDR3 sequences. Study-wide findings and caveats: Nothing established the HCMV specificity of expanded NKG2C+ T cell clones.

Sequences were obtained from blood T cells: a sorted CD56 or NKG2C T cell subset, CD4+ or CD8+ T cells, or bulk PBMC T cells (not recorded which). This sequence joins TRBV9 and TRBJ2-5; TCRdb lists TRBD2, though no DNA is available to test this call. The TCR was taken from a man in his late teens or twenties in good health. This CDR3 reads CASSEGLAGPETQYF.